The 29 T cell receptor beta chains below come from one sample, sequenced in a study of human T cells and chemical hapten exposure. The time point was: patch test 1, 2 weeks after DPC sensitization. Treatment defined: therapeutic diphenylcyclopropenone sensitization with weekly scalp DPC. TCRdb ran MiXCR on the RACE reads and lists one entry per CDR3 protein. The sample has tens of thousands of distinct CDR3 sequences, roughly 10% seen once. Sample: whole blood, taken in connection with sensitization to the hapten diphenylcyclopropenone (DPC). The receptors stem from a man aged 40-55 years with alopecia areata. Some clones in this sample may be carry-over from other donors' samples.

The chain combines TRBV28 with TRBJ2-7; 8 bases agree with TRBD1. With V trimmed by 6 bases and J by 5 bases, 12 bases remained unmatched. Germline V gene data show CDR1 as MDHEN and CDR2 as SYDVKM. The CDR3 has 15 residues. CDR3 sequence: CASSFGGRTGNEQYF. The CDR3 coding sequence is TGTGCCAGCAGCTTTGGGGGCCGGACAGGGAACGAGCAGTACTTC.

This clonotype turned up a few times. The chain employs TRBV29-1 and TRBJ2-3, with D unclear. This CDR3 region has 11 residues. Germline V lookup: CDR1 SQVTM, CDR2 ANQGSEA. Trimming cost V 7 bases and J 0 bases, with 5 bases left between them. CDR3 bases: TGCAGCGGAGATAGCACAGATACGCAGTATTTT. It specifies CSGDSTDTQYF.

This chain links TRBV12-3 or TRBV12-4 with TRBJ1-5, with unresolved D. This CDR3 contains 17 residues. V was shortened by 7 bases and J by 0 bases, with 19 bases between the two germline ends. As DNA, the CDR3 is TGTGCCAGCACTTACTCCATAACCGAATATAGCAATCAGCCCCAGCATTTT. This encodes CASTYSITEYSNQPQHF.

This clonotype was counted ten times or more. The chain employs TRBV28 and TRBJ1-4; D unresolved. CDR3 length: 14 residues. Germline CDR1 reads MDHEN; CDR2 reads SYDVKM. The ends were cut back, 2 bases at V and 4 bases at J, with 8 bases in the middle. The CDR3 DNA follows: TGTGCCAGCAGTTTAGCCGGGGTTAATGAAAAACTGTTTTTT. Protein sequence: CASSLAGVNEKLFF. Full variable domain (remainder filled in from reference TRBV28 and TRBJ1-4): DVKVTQSSRYLVKRTGEKVFLECVQDMDHENMFWYRQDPGLGLRLIYFSYDVKMKEKGDIPEGYSVSREKKERFSLILESASTNQTSMYLCASSLAGVNEKLFFGSGTQLSVL.

The CDR3: CASSGEGVPTDTQYF. The CDR3 region has the DNA TGTGCCAGCAGCGGAGAGGGGGTACCTACAGATACGCAGTATTTT. The chain employs TRBV3-1 and TRBJ2-3; maybe TRBD1 (6 bases). This CDR3 is built from 15 residues. Looked up from germline, CDR1 is LGHDT and CDR2 is YNNKEL (reference sequence). V dropped 5 bases and J dropped 3 bases, with 15 bases sitting between them.

The chain recombines TRBV5-1 with TRBJ2-5; unclear D gene. V lost 4 bases and J 3 bases, leaving 13 bases between the germline ends. The germline CDR1 and CDR2 sequences are SGHRS and YFSETQ. CDR3 size: 14 residues. CDR3 in DNA: TGCGCCAGCAGCACGGCCGGGCCGGAAGAGACCCAGTACTTC. This codes for CASSTAGPEETQYF.

This clonotype was picked up many times. V gene TRBV14 combines with J gene TRBJ1-6, with a tentative D call TRBD1 (5 bases). Deletions cut 4 bases from V and 8 bases from J, with 15 bases between. The germline CDR1 and CDR2 sequences are SGHDN and FVKESK. The CDR3 has 15 amino acids. The CDR3 reads CASSPGRQLYSPLHF. CDR3 nucleotides: TGTGCCAGCAGCCCCGGAAGACAGCTCTATTCACCCCTCCACTTT.

Only a few counts were recorded for this clonotype. This chain joins TRBV11-2 and TRBJ2-7; perhaps TRBD2 as D (5 bases). Germline loops: CDR1 SGHAT, CDR2 FQNNGV. CDR3 length: 11 amino acids. V was shortened by 5 bases and J by 6 bases, with 8 bases between the two germline ends. The CDR3 loop reads CASSERGEQYF. CDR3 bases: TGTGCCAGCAGCGAACGGGGCGAGCAGTACTTC. Based on the CDR3 plus reference TRBV11-2 and TRBJ2-7, the full variable domain is EAGVAQSPRYKIIEKRQSVAFWCNPISGHATLYWYQQILGQGPKLLIQFQNNGVVDDSQLPKDRFSAERLKGVDSTLKIQPAKLEDSAVYLCASSERGEQYFGPGTRLTVT.

This clonotype was counted a few times. The rearrangement joins TRBV7-8 to TRBJ1-5; the D gene is possibly TRBD1 (6 bases). V was trimmed by 0 bases and J by 1 base, leaving 10 bases between them. The CDR3 is made up of 16 amino acids. The germline V gene has CDR1 SGHVS and CDR2 FQNEAQ. The CDR3 protein is CASSLAPGDSNQPQHF. DNA for the CDR3: TGTGCCAGCAGCTTAGCCCCAGGGGACAGCAATCAGCCCCAGCATTTT.

The rearrangement joins TRBV29-1 to TRBJ2-1, with D hard to call. Trimming took 6 bases from V and 0 from J, leaving 6 bases between them. The germline V gene has CDR1 SQVTM and CDR2 ANQGSEA. This CDR3 is 12 amino acids long. The CDR3 protein is CSVGSSYNEQFF. In nucleotides, the CDR3 is TGCAGCGTCGGTAGCTCCTACAATGAGCAGTTCTTC.

There are a few counts of this clonotype. The chain recombines TRBV5-1 with TRBJ2-3; 8 nucleotides line up with TRBD2. The CDR3 extends over 16 amino acids. Germline CDR1 is SGHRS and CDR2 is YFSETQ. The junction had 20 bases not matched to a gene; V was cut back by 3 bases and J by 14 bases. The CDR3 sequence: CASSSPFTGGRTTRYF. Written as DNA, the CDR3 is TGCGCCAGCAGCTCCCCCTTTACGGGAGGGCGAACGACAAGGTATTTT.

The CDR3 sequence is CASSQDVHTQETQYF. CDR3 DNA sequence: TGTGCCAGCAGCCAAGACGTACACACGCAAGAGACCCAGTACTTC. The chain is built from TRBV14 and TRBJ2-5; D not certain. The germline gives CDR1 SGHDN, CDR2 FVKESK. Between the trimmed V and J ends, which lost 0 bases and 2 bases, there was a span of 10 bases. The CDR3 runs 15 residues.

This clonotype appeared a few times. The chain uses TRBV28 and TRBJ2-7, with 8 bases identical to TRBD1. Unmatched junction bases numbered 18, after V lost 5 bases and J lost 0 bases. Per germline, CDR1 MDHEN and CDR2 SYDVKM. The CDR3 has 19 amino acids. The CDR3 bases are TGTGCCAGCAGTGCCAGGACAGGGCGTTCGACTCGCAGCTCCTACGAGCAGTACTTC. This sequence encodes CASSARTGRSTRSSYEQYF.

The chain employs TRBV12-3 or TRBV12-4 and TRBJ1-1; possible D gene TRBD1, 6 bases. V was clipped by 10 bases and J by 2 bases, with 20 bases between them. This CDR3 contains 15 residues. CDR3 nucleotides: TGTGCCACCAGCGAGTTGGGGGCAAGAAACACTGAAGCTTTCTTT. Protein product: CATSELGARNTEAFF.

This clonotype was found once. A much larger clone differs from this one at a single base, so this may be a read error. The chain recombines TRBV6-5 with TRBJ1-5; D gene uncertain. The germline V and J ends were trimmed by 5 bases and 6 bases, with 20 bases remaining between them. The CDR3 spans 16 residues. Germline CDR1 MNHEY, CDR2 SVGAGI. The CDR3 is CASSESQGLVGQPQHF. Written as DNA, the CDR3 is TGTGCCAGCAGTGAAAGTCAAGGGTTGGTGGGTCAGCCCCAGCATTTT.

The rearrangement links TRBV10-3 to TRBJ2-6, with TRBD1 as a possible D gene (5 bases). The germline V gene encodes CDR1 ENHRY and CDR2 SYGVKD. This CDR3 has 16 residues. V was clipped by 0 bases and J by 4 bases, with 10 bases between them. The CDR3 DNA sequence: TGTGCCATCAGTGAGTCGAAGGGGTACGGGGCCAACGTCCTGACTTTC. Its protein is CAISESKGYGANVLTF.

The chain is built from TRBV7-9 and TRBJ2-2; the match to TRBD1 covers 8 bases. Germline V CDR1 and CDR2: SEHNR, FQNEAQ (reference sequence). The J segment lost 0 bases and the V segment lost 5 bases, leaving 5 bases of the junction unmatched. The CDR3 has 16 amino acids. CDR3 sequence (DNA): TGTGCCAGCAGCCCCGGACAGGGTCCGAACACCGGGGAGCTGTTTTTT. It specifies CASSPGQGPNTGELFF.

This clonotype was seen only a few times. This sequence joins TRBV6-1 and TRBJ2-7, with 7 bases that match TRBD1. CDR3 length: 16 residues. Trimming cost V 3 bases and J 2 bases; bases outside gene matches: 10. The germline V gene has CDR1 MNHNS and CDR2 SASEGT. The CDR3 region has the DNA TGTGCCAGCAGTGAGCTTCCTTCAGGGGGACCCTACGAGCAGTACGTC. This encodes CASSELPSGGPYEQYV.

Worth noting for this clonotype: A junction boundary mismatches the germline segment, possibly from a read error. The rearrangement joins TRBV20-1 to TRBJ2-3; 7 bases align to TRBD2. Germline loops: CDR1 DFQATT, CDR2 SNEGSKA (reference sequence). The CDR3 extends over 14 amino acids. CDR3 sequence (DNA): TGCAGTGCAAGAGCAGCGGGATCCGCAGATACGCAGTATTTT. Translated, it gives CSARAAGSADTQYF.

The chain couples TRBV4-2 to TRBJ2-2, with TRBD1 identical over 7 bases. Trimming cost V 4 bases and J 7 bases; bases outside gene matches: 9. The CDR3 is 15 residues long. CDR1 LGHNA and CDR2 YNFKEQ come from the germline V gene. The CDR3 loop is CASSPLKGAGGELFF. CDR3 coding DNA: TGTGCCAGCAGCCCTTTGAAGGGGGCCGGCGGGGAGCTGTTTTTT.

The chain employs TRBV29-1 and TRBJ2-7, with 7 bases fitting TRBD1. The CDR3 contains 13 residues. With 6 bases clipped from V and 5 bases from J, the junction kept 10 bases outside the gene matches. Germline V gene data show CDR1 as SQVTM and CDR2 as ANQGSEA. CDR3 residues: CSVRQGEGNEQYF. CDR3 nucleotides: TGCAGCGTCCGACAGGGAGAAGGAAACGAGCAGTACTTC.

This rearrangement joins TRBV5-3 to TRBJ1-5; 9 positions match TRBD1. TRBV5-3 is marked as an open reading frame, function uncertain. V dropped 4 bases and J dropped 0; count of bases not matched to a gene: 11. The CDR3 is made up of 18 amino acids. This CDR3 reads CARSEPTGGDYSNQPQHF. DNA of the CDR3: TGTGCCAGAAGCGAACCGACAGGGGGAGACTATAGCAATCAGCCCCAGCATTTT.

This chain joins TRBV6-2 or TRBV6-3 and TRBJ1-3; no reliable D call. Trimming removed 5 bases at V and 2 bases at J, with 16 bases between. The CDR3 extends over 16 amino acids. Germline V CDR1 and CDR2: MNHEY, SVGEGT. CDR3 protein: CASSLSRQPTGNTIYF. Written as DNA, the CDR3 is TGTGCCAGCAGTCTATCTCGGCAGCCAACTGGAAACACCATATATTTT.

In its sample, this clonotype was seen a few times. The J gene is TRBJ2-3, the V gene TRBV6-2 or TRBV6-3, with D perhaps assigned TRBD1 or TRBD2 (5 bases each). The CDR3 covers 20 residues. V was clipped by 2 bases and J by 0 bases, with 24 bases between them. Germline V gene lookup returns CDR1 MNHEY and CDR2 SVGEGT. In DNA, the CDR3 is TGTGCCAGCAGTTACCCAGGGACGGGGCGAGTCGACACTAGCACAGATACGCAGTATTTT. This translates into CASSYPGTGRVDTSTDTQYF.

The CDR3 DNA reads as TGTGCCAGCAGCTTAGGGAGGGGCTCCTACAATGAGCAGTTCTTC. It encodes CASSLGRGSYNEQFF. The rearrangement links TRBV7-2 to TRBJ2-1; possibly TRBD2 for D (6 bases). CDR1 and CDR2 (germline): SGHTA, FQGNSA. The CDR3 length is 15 residues. Deletions cut 1 base from V and 0 bases from J, with 7 bases between.

This chain joins TRBV10-3 and TRBJ2-7; D possibly matches TRBD1 or TRBD2 (6 bases each). The CDR3 sequence is 14 residues long. The germline V gene has CDR1 ENHRY and CDR2 SYGVKD. Trimming left V 0 bases short and J 4 bases short, with 10 bases between. CDR3 protein: CAISESLGGYEQYF. CDR3 sequence (DNA): TGTGCCATCAGTGAGTCTCTAGGGGGGTACGAGCAGTACTTC.

This chain connects TRBV18 to TRBJ2-3; 14 bases are a match to TRBD2. The germline CDR1 and CDR2 sequences are KGHSH and LQKENI. The CDR3 length is 18 residues. V lost 1 base to trimming and J lost 1 base; unmatched junction nucleotides: 4. The CDR3 DNA reads as TGTGCCAGCTCACCACGGACTAGCGGGAGGACCGGCACAGATACGCAGTATTTT. It is translated as CASSPRTSGRTGTDTQYF.

In this sample, this clonotype turned up a few times. The J gene is TRBJ1-5, the V gene TRBV30; the D gene is possibly TRBD1 (5 bases). Germline assignment: CDR1 GTSNPN and CDR2 SVGIG (reference sequence). The CDR3 is 13 amino acids. V was cut by 2 bases and J by 7 bases, with 12 bases left in between. Written as DNA, the CDR3 is TGTGCCTGGAGTCTTCAGGGTGGACAGCCCCAGCATTTT. This translates into CAWSLQGGQPQHF.

This clonotype showed up just a few times. This chain links TRBV3-1 with TRBJ2-2; possible D gene TRBD2, 5 bases. Trimming pared 4 bases from V and 0 bases from J, leaving 9 bases between. The germline gives CDR1 LGHDT, CDR2 YNNKEL (reference sequence). The CDR3 runs 15 residues. The DNA of the CDR3 is TGTGCCAGCAGCCGTGTAGCGTCGAACACCGGGGAGCTGTTTTTT. Protein product: CASSRVASNTGELFF.